These T cell receptor beta chains were read from a single sample in a study of OX40 agonist ivuxolimab in advanced cancers. Profiled with immunoSEQ multiplex PCR; TCRdb holds only in-frame clones, not every one. This table has some 65,000 clones, 85% appearing once. The sample in question was CD4+ or CD8+ T cells sorted from blood, obtained in a trial of the OX40 agonist ivuxolimab. Every receptor here comes from an adult with an advanced solid tumor such as melanoma, head and neck, liver or kidney cancer. The CDR3 runs from the conserved cysteine through the conserved F or W. A D gene is named only where the DNA matches it firmly. Clone size appears in some rows only: once, few, many, or a class for an expanded clone.

TRBD2,13,once,TRBV18,TRBJ2-1,TGTGCCAGCTCACCGCGGGGGATCGATGAGCAGTTCTTC,CASSPRGIDEQFF
.,15,.,TRBV5-8,TRBJ1-4,TGTGCCAGCAGCTCGGGGGACCGCTATAATGAAAAACTGTTTTTT,CASSSGDRYNEKLFF
.,14,.,TRBV7-3,TRBJ2-5,TGTGCCAGCAGCTCGGGACCCGGAGGAGAGACCCAGTACTTC,CASSSGPGGETQYF
TRBD2,17,.,TRBV11-2,TRBJ2-3,TGTGCCAGCAGCTTAGATTCTGAGACTAGCGCGAGGGATACGCAGTATTTT,CASSLDSETSARDTQYF
.,15,.,TRBV27,TRBJ1-5,TGTGCCAGCAGTTGGTGGGGGACTGACCAAGGGCCCCAGCATTTT,CASSWWGTDQGPQHF
.,15,.,TRBV30,TRBJ2-2,TGTGCCTGGAGACCTAGGGGCTTGAACACCGGGGAGCTGTTTTTT,CAWRPRGLNTGELFF
.,15,once,TRBV5-6,TRBJ2-7,TGTGCCAGCAGCTTCCGTCAGGCAATGATCTACGAGCAGTACTTC,CASSFRQAMIYEQYF
TRBD1,14,.,TRBV5-1,TRBJ2-7,TGCGCCAGCAGCTCGGGACAGAATTCCTACGAGCAGTACTTC,CASSSGQNSYEQYF
.,12,.,TRBV10-3,TRBJ2-3,TGTGCCATCAGTGTGGAGGGAGATACGCAGTATTTT,CAISVEGDTQYF
.,12,.,TRBV7-9,TRBJ1-6,TGTGCCAGCAGCCTCGGGAATTCACCCCTCCACTTT,CASSLGNSPLHF
.,11,.,TRBV19,TRBJ2-7,TGTGCCAGTAGTATAGGTTACGAGCAGTACTTC,CASSIGYEQYF
.,16,.,TRBV28,TRBJ1-5,TGTGCCAGCAGTTTAGCCGGAGGCGGGCCTAATCAGCCCCAGCATTTT,CASSLAGGGPNQPQHF
.,15,once,TRBV10-2,TRBJ2-2,TGCGCCAGCAGAGATTCCGGGAAAGGGACCGGGGAGCTGTTTTTT,CASRDSGKGTGELFF
TRBD2,16,.,TRBV2,TRBJ2-5,TGTGCCAGCAGTGAAGCTCTAGCGGGGGGGCAAGAGACCCAGTACTTC,CASSEALAGGQETQYF
.,12,.,TRBV19,TRBJ1-1,TGTGCCAGTAGTATTAATCTTTCGGAAGCTTTCTTT,CASSINLSEAFF
.,13,.,TRBV9,TRBJ2-5,TGTGCCAGCAGCGTAGGTATCCTCGAGACCCAGTACTTC,CASSVGILETQYF
.,16,.,TRBV4-2,TRBJ1-2,TGTGCCAGCAGCCAAGATAGAGGAGGCACTGACTATGGCTACACCTTC,CASSQDRGGTDYGYTF
.,16,.,TRBV5-5,TRBJ1-3,TGTGCCAGCAGCCAGGACCCGGGCCGGGGAGGAAACACCATATATTTT,CASSQDPGRGGNTIYF
.,14,few,TRBV5-1,TRBJ1-1,TGCGCCAGCAGCTTAGCAGGAGGCCCATCAGGGGCTTTCTTT,CASSLAGGPSGAFF
.,12,.,TRBV15,TRBJ2-7,TGTGCCACCAGCAGAGATAGTTACGAGCAGTACTTC,CATSRDSYEQYF
TRBD1,15,.,TRBV27,TRBJ2-7,TGTGCCAGCAGTTGGACCGGGACAGGGGCCTACGAGCAGTACTTC,CASSWTGTGAYEQYF
.,13,once,TRBV19,TRBJ2-3,TGTGCCAGTAACAAAAGGAGCACAGATACGCAGTATTTT,CASNKRSTDTQYF
TRBD2,18,.,TRBV4-1,TRBJ2-2,TGCGCCAGCAGCCAAGATATCGGACTAGCGGGAGGGGTCGGGGAGCTGTTTTTT,CASSQDIGLAGGVGELFF